The 16 T cell receptor beta chains given below trace back to one sample, sequenced in a study of shared clonotypes between healthy human individuals. Measured with immunoSEQ multiplex PCR; TCRdb has only the in-frame clones, and not every one. The sample comprises 950,000 to 1,300,000 clones, about 70% of which are singletons, and approximately 1.5% rests with the top ten. Sequences were obtained from memory CD4+ T cells sorted from blood. Described subset: CD45RA-negative fraction. The receptors derive from a man between 18 and 29 years old in good health.

This chain joins TRBV2 and TRBJ2-2, with D possibly matching TRBD2 (5 bases). The V gene lost 3 bases and the J gene lost 3 bases, with 8 bases spanning the gap. Per germline, CDR1 SNHLY and CDR2 FYNNEI. CDR3 length: 14 residues. CDR3 sequence: CASSDPGYTGELFF. The DNA of the CDR3 is TGTGCCAGCAGTGATCCGGGGTACACCGGGGAGCTGTTTTTT.

This clone was seen more than once but under ten times. The CDR3 region has the DNA TGTGCCTGGAGTGTACGTACTAATGAAAAACTGTTTTTT. Translating it yields CAWSVRTNEKLFF. The chain recombines TRBV30 with TRBJ1-4; D is undetermined. Trimming stripped 0 bases from V and 2 bases from J, with 4 bases between. This CDR3 has 13 amino acids. Per the germline V gene, CDR1 is GTSNPN and CDR2 is SVGIG (reference sequence).

This clone showed up just a few times. The chain is built from TRBV5-4 and TRBJ2-2; D unresolved. CDR1 and CDR2 from the germline V gene are SGHNT and YYREEE (reference sequence). Trimming removed 2 bases from V and 4 bases from J, with 9 bases in between. The CDR3 runs 14 residues. CDR3 amino acids: CASSFTTITGELFF. CDR3 DNA sequence: TGTGCCAGCAGCTTTACTACTATCACCGGGGAGCTGTTTTTT.

This chain links TRBV5-1 with TRBJ1-6; no reliable D call. CDR3 size: 13 residues. V was shortened by 0 bases and J by 11 bases, with 9 bases between the two germline ends. The germline V gene has CDR1 SGHRS and CDR2 YFSETQ. CDR3 DNA: TGCGCCAGCAGCTTGGGGAAGGAGACACCCCTCCACTTT. This codes for CASSLGKETPLHF.

CDR3 nucleotides: TGTGCCAGCTCACCACTTCAACTCCAAATGGTGACCGGGGAGCTGTTTTTT. Its protein is CASSPLQLQMVTGELFF. V usage is TRBV18 and J usage is TRBJ2-2; the D is unclear. V gave up 1 base and J gave up 5 bases, with 17 bases separating them. The germline V gene has CDR1 KGHSH and CDR2 LQKENI. CDR3 length: 17 amino acids.

The rearrangement joins TRBV10-2 to TRBJ2-1, with 7 bases lining up with TRBD2. The CDR3 is 13 residues long. Looked up from germline, CDR1 is WSHSY and CDR2 is SAAADI. Trimming cost V 7 bases and J 9 bases; bases outside gene matches: 9. This chain's CDR3 is CASTELANVEQFF. DNA of the CDR3: TGCGCCAGCACCGAACTAGCGAACGTTGAGCAGTTCTTC.

This clone showed up just once. CDR3 coding DNA: TGTGCCAGCAAAGGGGGCCTCCAACCGGACACCATATATTTT. It translates to CASKGGLQPDTIYF. The rearrangement joins TRBV6-5 to TRBJ1-3; 7 bases agree with TRBD1. The germline V gene encodes CDR1 MNHEY and CDR2 SVGAGI. This CDR3 is built from 14 residues. Unmatched junction bases numbered 11, after V lost 7 bases and J lost 8 bases.

The V and J genes are TRBV5-1 and TRBJ1-6; the match to TRBD1 covers 9 bases. Germline V gene sequence: CDR1 SGHRS, CDR2 YFSETQ. The CDR3 length is 16 residues. J lost 9 bases, V lost 4 bases, and 11 bases had no gene match. CDR3 region: CASSPWDREASSPLHF. CDR3 nucleotide sequence: TGCGCCAGCAGCCCTTGGGACAGGGAAGCTAGTTCACCCCTCCACTTT.

This clone has just one count. CDR3 region: CASCCIARTPYEQYF. The CDR3 DNA sequence: TGTGCCAGCTGTTGCATCGCCCGAACCCCTTACGAGCAGTACTTC. The chain is built from TRBV12-1 and TRBJ2-7. TRBV12-1 is given as a pseudogene. The CDR3 is 15 residues long.

The rearrangement uses TRBV6-5 and TRBJ2-3, with D hard to call. The CDR3 consists of 13 residues. Germline V lookup: CDR1 MNHEY, CDR2 SVGAGI. V lost 8 bases, J lost 4 bases, and 13 bases lay in between. The CDR3: CASRWRGPDTQYF. Here the CDR3 DNA reads TGTGCCAGCCGCTGGAGAGGCCCAGATACGCAGTATTTT.

This clone was found a few times. The chain recombines TRBV19 with TRBJ1-1; 7 nucleotides align to TRBD1. Germline lookup yields CDR1 LNHDA and CDR2 SQIVND (reference sequence). The length of the CDR3 is 11 residues. The V segment lost 6 bases and the J segment 9 bases; nucleotides outside the gene matches: 4. The CDR3 DNA sequence: TGTGCCAGTAGCCCAGGGGGGAAAGCTTTCTTT. It encodes CASSPGGKAFF. The full variable domain, its missing parts supplied by reference TRBV19 and TRBJ1-1, is DGGITQSPKYLFRKEGQNVTLSCEQNLNHDAMYWYRQDPGQGLRLIYYSQIVNDFQKGDIAEGYSVSREKKESFPLTVTSAQKNPTAFYLCASSPGGKAFFGQGTRLTVV.

This chain links TRBV5-1 with TRBJ1-1, with TRBD1 as a possible D gene (6 bases). CDR1 and CDR2 from the germline V gene are SGHRS and YFSETQ. V lost 4 bases to trimming and J lost 7 bases, with 11 bases between them. CDR3 length: 12 residues. This CDR3 is CASSEQGFEAFF. In DNA form, the CDR3 reads TGCGCCAGCAGCGAACAGGGTTTTGAAGCTTTCTTT.

Comments on this clone: The sample holds other DNA sequences that translate to the same CDR3. The chain recombines TRBV5-1 with TRBJ1-3; D may be TRBD1 (6 bases). The CDR3 covers 15 residues. Looked up from germline, CDR1 is SGHRS and CDR2 is YFSETQ. V was pared by 0 bases and J by 2 bases, with 9 bases between. CDR3 amino acids: CASSLDTGTGNTIYF. CDR3 sequence (DNA): TGCGCCAGCAGCTTGGACACAGGGACTGGAAACACCATATATTTT.

The table lists this clone with many counts. The chain employs TRBV19 and TRBJ2-2, with D uncertain. The CDR3 contains 11 residues. V shed 4 bases and J shed 5 bases, with 2 bases lying between them. Germline V gene sequence: CDR1 LNHDA, CDR2 SQIVND (reference sequence). CDR3 DNA: TGTGCCAGTAGTACAACCGGGGAGCTGTTTTTT. Translating gives CASSTTGELFF.

With respect to this clone: This may arise from a read error, as a much more abundant clone is one base away. The rearrangement joins TRBV30 to TRBJ2-7; 12 bases map to TRBD1. CDR3 size: 16 residues. The germline V gene has CDR1 GTSNPN and CDR2 SVGIG (reference sequence). Trimming at V came to 3 bases and at J to 3 bases, leaving 9 bases not matched to a gene. The CDR3 region is CAWSSPGTGGLYEQYF. In DNA form, the CDR3 reads TGTGCCTGGAGCAGCCCCGGGACAGGGGGCCTCTACGAGCAGTACTTC.

The chain combines TRBV28 with TRBJ1-4; D ambiguous. Looked up from germline, CDR1 is MDHEN and CDR2 is SYDVKM. V shed 7 bases and J shed 3 bases, with 9 bases lying between them. The CDR3 runs 13 residues. This chain's CDR3 is CASNGGANEKLFF. The CDR3 DNA is TGTGCCAGCAATGGAGGCGCTAATGAAAAACTGTTTTTT.